Frequency places the clone carrying this T cell receptor beta chain as medium-sized (0.01 to 0.1%). In germline, CDR1 is SGHNT, CDR2 YYREEE (reference sequence). This CDR3 has 16 residues. The nucleotide record is missing. These data belong to a study of synovial regulatory T cells in juvenile arthritis. Looking at the study overall: Treatments: a few naive, six methotrexate, one methotrexate plus infliximab, one unknown.

Some clones are missing from TCRdb's copy, which holds only in-frame ones; the method was immunoSEQ multiplex PCR. The sample table includes about 2,500 clones. The synovial samples were synovial fluid, paired with peripheral blood from each active arthritis patient. Synovial Treg cells showed FOXP3 TSDR demethylation like blood Treg cells. The sequenced material came from Treg cells from the synovium. The chain couples TRBV5-4 to TRBJ2-7; the TCRdb call, TRBD2, lacks DNA for checking. This TCR was sampled from a donor between 2 and 35 years old with juvenile idiopathic arthritis. The CDR3 region is CASKVSGTSGRAEQYF.